This T cell receptor beta chain appears in the sequencing data of a study of Ad26.COV2.S vaccination and SARS-CoV-2 variants. General study points: In vaccinated individuals, spike-specific CD8+ and CD4+ T cell responses reportedly displayed substantial breadth. Researchers cautioned that TCR breadth and depth analyses may have underestimated total T cell responses. Placebo recipients showed lower spike-specific TCR breadth than vaccinees. Non-spike TCR breadth was similar in vaccine and placebo recipients.

Comments on this clone: Antigen specificity is unknown.

V lost 7 bases to trimming and J lost 8 bases, with 20 bases between them. The CDR3 contains 14 residues. Germline CDR1 and CDR2: MNHEY and SVGAGI. Sequencing was performed with immunoSEQ multiplex PCR; in TCRdb, only in-frame clones are kept and a portion is missing. The sample includes more than 150,000 clones, around 88% of them seen just once. Source: peripheral blood, taken after recovery from COVID-19. The receptor was isolated from a human donor who had recovered from COVID-19. The chain joins TRBV6-5 to TRBJ1-1, with a weak D call TRBD1 (6 bases). CDR3 coding DNA: TGTGCCAGCACCCGGGACAACGGGGGAATAGAAGCTTTCTTT. This sequence encodes CASTRDNGGIEAFF.